These 9 T cell receptor beta chains were all obtained from the same sample, sequenced in a study of blood T cell repertoires in COVID-19. The assay was immunoSEQ multiplex PCR, and TCRdb's table has in-frame clones only and misses some. The profile shows 250,000 or so clones, about 89% of them singletons. Sequencing input: PBMCs or T cells enriched from blood (not recorded which). The receptors come from a man in his forties or fifties who had recovered from COVID-19.

This clone was observed a handful of times. For the CDR3, the DNA is TGTGCCAGCAGTTCTGCAGGGGGTCACACCGGGGAGCTGTTTTTT. The encoded protein is CASSSAGGHTGELFF. J is TRBJ2-2 and V is TRBV28; 7 nucleotides align to TRBD1. The CDR3 has 15 residues. Trimming took 4 bases from V and 3 from J; bases not matched to a gene: 5. CDR1 MDHEN and CDR2 SYDVKM come from the germline V gene.

The chain recombines TRBV6-5 with TRBJ1-2, with D possibly TRBD1 on 6 matching bases. Germline values: CDR1 MNHEY, CDR2 SVGAGI. V lost 0 bases, J lost 8 bases, and 19 bases lay in between. CDR3 length equals 16 residues. The CDR3 DNA sequence: TGTGCCAGCAGTTACTCGTCTTCTTCAGGGGAGGGCGGCTACACCTTC. Amino acid sequence: CASSYSSSSGEGGYTF.

This clone has more than one count but fewer than ten. The chain carries TRBV27 and TRBJ2-7; 8 bases are a match to TRBD1. In germline, CDR1 is MNHEY, CDR2 SMNVEV (reference sequence). The CDR3 contains 13 residues. Trimming removed 5 bases from V and 5 bases from J; junction bases left unmatched: 5. The CDR3 loop is CASSRTGPNEQYF. In DNA, the CDR3 is TGTGCCAGCAGTCGGACAGGGCCGAACGAGCAGTACTTC.

The V and J genes are TRBV7-2 and TRBJ2-5, with D possibly being TRBD1 (6 bases). The CDR3 runs to 15 residues. V was trimmed by 5 bases and J by 1 base, leaving 14 bases between them. The germline CDR1 and CDR2 sequences are SGHTA and FQGNSA. The DNA of the CDR3 is TGTGCCAGCAGCAAAAATCAGGGGTCCCAAGAGACCCAGTACTTC. Translated, it gives CASSKNQGSQETQYF.

This chain links TRBV10-2 with TRBJ2-2, with 8 bases fitting TRBD2. The CDR3 loop spans 17 amino acids. V lost 4 bases, J lost 0 bases, and 7 bases stayed unmatched. Germline V gene lookup returns CDR1 WSHSY and CDR2 SAAADI. The CDR3 DNA follows: TGCGCCAGCAGTGGGATGTGGCGGGGGGCGAACACCGGGGAGCTGTTTTTT. Its protein is CASSGMWRGANTGELFF.

The CDR3 is CSARTGETQYF. Here the CDR3 DNA reads TGCAGTGCTAGGACAGGGGAGACCCAGTACTTC. The chain joins TRBV20-1 to TRBJ2-5; 7 bases map to TRBD1. Per the germline V gene, CDR1 is DFQATT and CDR2 is SNEGSKA (reference sequence). V was pared by 3 bases and J by 5 bases, with 0 bases of the junction left unmatched. The length of the CDR3 is 11 residues.

V usage is TRBV7-9 and J usage is TRBJ1-1, with D unclear. The CDR3 contains 13 residues. The V gene's germline CDR1 is SEHNR and CDR2 FQNEAQ (reference sequence). The V gene lost 2 bases and the J gene lost 1 base, with 5 bases spanning the gap. The CDR3 is CASSLSQNTEAFF. CDR3 DNA sequence: TGTGCCAGCAGCTTAAGCCAGAACACTGAAGCTTTCTTT.

The chain couples TRBV5-1 to TRBJ1-1, with 8 bases matching TRBD1. V dropped 0 bases and J dropped 1; count of bases not matched to a gene: 5. Germline CDR1 SGHRS, CDR2 YFSETQ. This CDR3 contains 16 residues. The CDR3 sequence is CASSLDRGVRNTEAFF. CDR3 DNA sequence: TGCGCCAGCAGCTTGGACAGGGGGGTGAGGAACACTGAAGCTTTCTTT.

This sequence joins TRBV10-3 and TRBJ2-1, with 8 bases matching TRBD1. Germline V gene data show CDR1 as ENHRY and CDR2 as SYGVKD. There are 13 residues in the CDR3. The J segment lost 8 bases and the V segment lost 7 bases, leaving 7 bases of the junction unmatched. The CDR3 coding sequence is TGTGCCATCAAGGAACAGGGGGTCGATGAGCAGTTCTTC. It yields the protein CAIKEQGVDEQFF.